Listed here are 26 T cell receptor beta chains from one sample, sequenced in a study of post-analysis software for immune sequencing data. Overall study findings and caveats: Relative to controls, patients had several TRBV segments at higher frequency, with TRBV5-6, TRBV5-1 and TRBV20-1 among these.

Unique molecular identifiers were built into the TCR beta cDNA libraries. TCRdb reanalysed the PCR reads using MiXCR and keeps one entry per CDR3 protein. The sample contains roughly 600,000 distinct CDR3 sequences, around 40% of which appear only once. Their antigens remain unidentified. Input material: blood. These receptors all come from a girl aged 5-17 years with multiple sclerosis.

The V gene is TRBV7-2, the J gene TRBJ2-1, with D perhaps TRBD1 or TRBD2 (6 bases each). The CDR3 sequence is 14 residues long. CDR1 SGHTA and CDR2 FQGNSA come from the germline V gene. Between the trimmed V and J ends, which lost 5 bases and 9 bases, there was a span of 17 bases. CDR3 nucleotide sequence: TGTGCCAGCAGCCCATCTAGGGGGGACGGTGAGCAGTTCTTC. Residues: CASSPSRGDGEQFF.

The V and J genes are TRBV18 and TRBJ1-5; D is uncertain. CDR1 KGHSH and CDR2 LQKENI come from the germline V gene. The CDR3 length is 14 residues. The ends were cut back, 0 bases at V and 0 bases at J, with 3 bases in the middle. CDR3 bases: TGTGCCAGCTCACCACCCGGTAGCAATCAGCCCCAGCATTTT. It codes for CASSPPGSNQPQHF.

This rearrangement joins TRBV29-1 to TRBJ1-2; 7 bases fit TRBD1. This CDR3 spans 14 amino acids. The germline gives CDR1 SQVTM, CDR2 ANQGSEA. V lost 7 bases and J lost 1; bases outside the gene matches: 9. CDR3 sequence (DNA): TGCAGCGCAGCCCGACAGGGACTTAACTATGGCTACACCTTC. It translates to CSAARQGLNYGYTF.

V gene TRBV6-5 combines with J gene TRBJ1-2; D might be TRBD1 (5 bases). CDR1 MNHEY and CDR2 SVGAGI come from the germline V gene. The CDR3 is 13 residues long. V dropped 6 bases and J dropped 5 bases, with 13 bases sitting between them. This CDR3 reads CASRGTVSYGYTF. The DNA of the CDR3 is TGTGCCAGCAGGGGGACCGTCTCATATGGCTACACCTTC.

The rearrangement links TRBV7-2 to TRBJ2-1; maybe TRBD2 (6 bases). Germline-derived CDR1 and CDR2 are SGHTA and FQGNSA. Deletions cut 1 base from V and 6 bases from J, with 22 bases between. This CDR3 has 18 residues. The CDR3 protein is CASSLGGVYHTPRNEQFF. CDR3 sequence (DNA): TGTGCCAGCAGCTTAGGGGGGGTCTATCATACTCCTCGCAATGAGCAGTTCTTC. Full variable domain (outside the CDR3, taken from reference TRBV7-2 and TRBJ2-1): GAGVSQSPSNKVTEKGKDVELRCDPISGHTALYWYRQSLGQGLEFLIYFQGNSAPDKSGLPSDRFSAERTGGSVSTLTIQRTQQEDSAVYLCASSLGGVYHTPRNEQFFGPGTRLTVL.

The J gene is TRBJ2-7, the V gene TRBV27; a possible D gene is TRBD1 (6 bases). V was shortened by 5 bases and J by 0 bases, with 17 bases between the two germline ends. The CDR3 extends over 16 amino acids. Germline CDR1 reads MNHEY; CDR2 reads SMNVEV (reference sequence). This CDR3 reads CASSHPQGRGSYEQYF. The CDR3 DNA is TGTGCCAGCAGTCATCCACAGGGTCGGGGCTCCTACGAGCAGTACTTC.

The CDR3 region has the DNA TGTGCCAGCAGCTTTACAGACAACACCGGGGAGCTGTTTTTT. It codes for CASSFTDNTGELFF. The rearrangement links TRBV5-4 to TRBJ2-2; no reliable D call. The germline V gene encodes CDR1 SGHNT and CDR2 YYREEE (reference sequence). This CDR3 region has 14 residues. Trimming left V 2 bases short and J 2 bases short, with 7 bases between.

This rearrangement joins TRBV9 to TRBJ2-7; 7 bases fit TRBD1. The CDR3 spans 14 residues. Germline values: CDR1 SGDLS, CDR2 YYNGEE. After removal of 4 bases from V and 4 bases from J, the junction contained 8 bases not matched to a gene. In DNA form, the CDR3 reads TGTGCCAGCAGCTTACCTGGGACAGCATACGAGCAGTACTTC. Protein sequence: CASSLPGTAYEQYF.

CDR3 nucleotide sequence: TGCGCCAGCAGCTTGGGGGATTCGGATGGCTACACCTTC. Residues: CASSLGDSDGYTF. The J gene is TRBJ1-2, the V gene TRBV5-1; D is unresolved. V was trimmed by 0 bases and J by 6 bases, leaving 9 bases between them. Germline loops: CDR1 SGHRS, CDR2 YFSETQ. The CDR3 has 13 amino acids.

The chain joins TRBV20-1 to TRBJ1-5, with D tentatively TRBD1 (6 bases). This CDR3 is built from 14 residues. Germline V gene data show CDR1 as DFQATT and CDR2 as SNEGSKA (reference sequence). The germline V and J ends were trimmed by 0 bases and 5 bases, with 11 bases remaining between them. The CDR3 bases are TGCAGTGCTAGAGATACAGGACAGTATCAGCCCCAGCATTTT. Its translation: CSARDTGQYQPQHF.

The J gene is TRBJ2-2, the V gene TRBV20-1, with unresolved D. The length of the CDR3 is 16 residues. Trimming took off 0 bases at V and 2 bases at J, with 13 bases between the two ends. Germline V lookup: CDR1 DFQATT, CDR2 SNEGSKA (reference sequence). CDR3 sequence: CSARDRRTGNTGELFF. CDR3 DNA: TGCAGTGCTAGAGATAGAAGGACCGGTAACACCGGGGAGCTGTTTTTT.

Concerning this clonotype itself: A read error may account for a junction end that differs from germline. This sequence joins TRBV12-3 or TRBV12-4 and TRBJ2-3; 12 bases agree with TRBD2. The CDR3 extends over 15 amino acids. The CDR3 is CASRETSGRTDAQYF. The CDR3 DNA reads as TGTGCCAGCAGGGAGACTAGCGGGAGAACAGATGCGCAGTATTTT.

CDR3 loop: CASSQDRTGRDGYTF. The CDR3 DNA sequence: TGCGCCAGCAGCCAAGATAGGACAGGGAGGGATGGCTACACCTTC. The genes are TRBV4-1 and TRBJ1-2; 8 nucleotides match TRBD1. The CDR3 is 15 residues long. Germline trimming cut 0 bases from V and 6 bases from J; bases unmatched to any gene: 6. CDR1 and CDR2 (germline): MGHRA, YSYEKL.

The chain couples TRBV12-3 or TRBV12-4 to TRBJ2-1; 8 nucleotides line up with TRBD2. This CDR3 is built from 16 residues. V dropped 3 bases and J dropped 10; count of bases not matched to a gene: 14. CDR3 coding DNA: TGTGCCAGCAGTTTTCGTAAGGCGGGGGGTCTCTACGAGCAGTTCTTC. It yields the protein CASSFRKAGGLYEQFF.

This clonotype was counted between two and nine times. The V call is TRBV7-2, the J call TRBJ2-1, with D perhaps TRBD1 or TRBD2 (7 bases each). The germline CDR1 and CDR2 sequences are SGHTA and FQGNSA. The CDR3 is 11 amino acids. V was shortened by 5 bases and J by 12 bases, with 11 bases between the two germline ends. The DNA for the CDR3 is TGTGCCAGCAGCCTCAGGGGGGGGCAGTTCTTC. It yields the protein CASSLRGGQFF. The complete variable domain, with remaining parts taken from reference TRBV7-2 and TRBJ2-1, reads GAGVSQSPSNKVTEKGKDVELRCDPISGHTALYWYRQSLGQGLEFLIYFQGNSAPDKSGLPSDRFSAERTGGSVSTLTIQRTQQEDSAVYLCASSLRGGQFFGPGTRLTVL.

This clonotype was observed a few times. The rearrangement uses TRBV27 and TRBJ2-3, with 8 bases lining up with TRBD2. CDR1 is MNHEY, CDR2 SMNVEV, per germline (reference sequence). The CDR3 totals 16 residues. Trimming cost V 4 bases and J 4 bases; bases outside gene matches: 10. CDR3 sequence reads: CASSSGLAKFPDTQYF. CDR3 nucleotide sequence: TGTGCCAGCAGTTCAGGACTAGCCAAGTTCCCAGATACGCAGTATTTT.

This clonotype was detected only a few times. The J gene is TRBJ2-5, the V gene TRBV12-3 or TRBV12-4; D remains ambiguous. Trimming shortened V by 5 bases and J by 4 bases, and 11 bases separated the two germline ends. CDR3 length: 13 residues. The CDR3 reads CASSAALPETQYF. CDR3 bases: TGTGCCAGCAGTGCGGCTCTTCCAGAGACCCAGTACTTC.

This chain links TRBV6-5 with TRBJ2-7; maybe TRBD2 (6 bases). CDR1 is MNHEY, CDR2 SVGAGI, per germline. The CDR3 has 14 amino acids. Trimming pared 5 bases from V and 1 base from J, leaving 12 bases between. The CDR3 DNA follows: TGTGCCAGCAGTCCGGGACTGAAGTCCTACGAGCAGTACTTC. Protein sequence: CASSPGLKSYEQYF.

This chain uses TRBV11-1 with TRBJ2-5; tentative D call: TRBD1 (6 bases). The germline V gene has CDR1 SGHAT and CDR2 FQDESV (reference sequence). This CDR3 is 14 amino acids long. The V end was cut by 5 bases, the J end by 6 bases, with 16 bases between. CDR3 sequence reads: CASSGRTVKKTQYF. The CDR3 coding sequence is TGTGCCAGCAGCGGCCGGACAGTAAAAAAGACCCAGTACTTC.

This clonotype occurred a few times. The chain has TRBV24-1 and TRBJ2-1; D perhaps matches TRBD1 (6 bases). Germline V gene data show CDR1 as KGHDR and CDR2 as SFDVKD. The CDR3 sequence is 16 residues long. Trimming took off 4 bases at V and 4 bases at J, with 16 bases between the two ends. In nucleotides, the CDR3 is TGTGCCACCAGTGACCCAGGACAGTCTTCATACAATGAGCAGTTCTTC. Amino acids: CATSDPGQSSYNEQFF.

The sample holds a few counts of this clonotype. The gene calls are TRBV12-3 or TRBV12-4 and TRBJ2-3; D gene uncertain. CDR3 length equals 12 residues. Trimming stripped 4 bases from V and 6 bases from J, with 8 bases between. CDR3 residues: CASSSQADTQYF. The CDR3 DNA sequence: TGTGCCAGCAGTTCCCAGGCGGATACGCAGTATTTT.

The V gene is TRBV4-1, the J gene TRBJ1-5, with 9 bases matching TRBD1. This CDR3 spans 15 amino acids. J was trimmed by 5 bases and V by 1 base; bases with no gene match: 3. Germline V gene lookup returns CDR1 MGHRA and CDR2 YSYEKL. This chain's CDR3 is CASSQGTGDHQPQHF. CDR3 nucleotide sequence: TGCGCCAGCAGCCAAGGGACAGGGGATCATCAGCCCCAGCATTTT.

This clonotype was picked up a small number of times. The gene calls are TRBV11-2 and TRBJ2-1; tentative D call: TRBD2 (6 bases). V gave up 7 bases and J gave up 6 bases, with 10 bases separating them. The CDR3 runs to 12 residues. From germline, CDR1 is SGHAT and CDR2 FQNNGV. The CDR3 region has the DNA TGTGCCAGCATGCGGGGCCTCAATGAGCAGTTCTTC. This sequence encodes CASMRGLNEQFF.

Note on this clonotype: One end of the junction is discordant with germline, which a read error may explain. The rearrangement links TRBV12-3 or TRBV12-4 to TRBJ2-5, with TRBD2 matching 10 bases. The CDR3 spans 14 residues. DNA of the CDR3: TGTGTCAGCAGTCGTACTAGCGGGACAAAGACCCAGTACTTC. This sequence encodes CVSSRTSGTKTQYF.

The chain couples TRBV27 to TRBJ1-1; D uncertain. The germline CDR1 and CDR2 sequences are MNHEY and SMNVEV (reference sequence). The CDR3 spans 12 residues. The V end was cut by 6 bases, the J end by 4 bases, with 9 bases between. CDR3: CASRHSSTEAFF. The CDR3 nucleotides read TGTGCCAGCAGGCACAGCAGCACTGAAGCTTTCTTT.

V is TRBV7-8 and J is TRBJ2-5; no firm D call. CDR1 is SGHVS and CDR2 is FQNEAQ in the germline V gene. The CDR3 runs to 13 residues. Between the trimmed V and J ends, which lost 4 bases and 1 base, there was a span of 7 bases. The CDR3 here is CASSSQAQETQYF. The DNA for the CDR3 is TGTGCCAGCAGCTCCCAAGCCCAAGAGACCCAGTACTTC.